Listed here are 24 T cell receptor beta chains from one sample, sequenced in a study of CD8+CD57+ T cells in acquired aplastic anemia (dated by TCRdb to between 2017 and 2018). The data were produced on an Illumina HiSeq 2000. Genomic DNA served as template for TCR beta VDJ combination and CDR3 sequence profiling. TCRdb's own reprocessing of the public reads used fastp at Q25 and MiXCR and kept productive beta chains. Each CDR3 protein gets just one entry, which takes the most common genes and DNA from the rows behind it. The sample table holds approximately 180,000 distinct CDR3 sequences, of which roughly 63% were seen once. The ten largest clones capture approximately 42% of the sample. Flow cytometry had shown CD8+CD57+ cell expansion in the patients selected for sequencing. Sequencing was performed on sorted CD4+, CD8+, or CD8+CD57+ T cells (not recorded which) from PBMCs. These receptors were collected from a human donor with aplastic anemia.

This chain links TRBV5-1 with TRBJ2-7, with D possibly matching TRBD2 (5 bases). Per germline, CDR1 SGHRS and CDR2 YFSETQ. The CDR3 sequence is 14 residues long. The V end lost 7 bases, the J end lost 6 bases, and 20 bases lay between the germline ends. The CDR3 DNA sequence: TGCGCCAGCGCCCCAGGAGGCCTGGGTCCCGAGCAGTACTTC. This gives the protein CASAPGGLGPEQYF.

This clonotype was recorded many times. This sequence joins TRBV9 and TRBJ1-1, with D hard to call. The CDR3 covers 15 residues. Germline lookup yields CDR1 SGDLS and CDR2 YYNGEE. Trimming left V 4 bases short and J 1 base short, with 14 bases between. CDR3 bases: TGTGCCAGCAGCCCCACCGGGGAGAGGAACACTGAAGCTTTCTTT. Its protein product is CASSPTGERNTEAFF.

The chain recombines TRBV7-2 with TRBJ2-5; no clear D gene. Between the trimmed V and J ends, which lost 7 bases and 7 bases, there was a span of 19 bases. CDR1 is SGHTA, CDR2 FQGNSA, per germline. CDR3 length: 14 amino acids. The CDR3 nucleotides are TGTGCCAGCAAAGCGACTGGGCAAGACGTGACCCAGTACTTC. It translates to CASKATGQDVTQYF.

This clonotype came up many times. This rearrangement joins TRBV7-9 to TRBJ2-1, with D unresolved. The germline V and J ends were trimmed by 5 bases and 0 bases, with 11 bases remaining between them. Germline CDR1 SEHNR, CDR2 FQNEAQ (reference sequence). The CDR3 is 15 residues long. The CDR3 DNA reads TGTGCCAGCAGCCCGACGGTTAGCTCCTACAATGAGCAGTTCTTC. It yields the protein CASSPTVSSYNEQFF.

This clonotype has a single count. The J gene is TRBJ2-5, the V gene TRBV24-1; 8 positions agree with TRBD2. This CDR3 has 16 residues. The ends lost 4 bases at V and 1 base at J; junction bases unmatched: 7. Germline V lookup: CDR1 KGHDR, CDR2 SFDVKD. The chain's CDR3 is CATSEMPGGGQETQYF. The CDR3 DNA sequence: TGTGCCACCAGTGAGATGCCGGGGGGGGGCCAAGAGACCCAGTACTTC.

The V and J genes are TRBV24-1 and TRBJ2-3; TRBD1 aligns across 7 bases. CDR1 is KGHDR, CDR2 SFDVKD, per germline. J lost 6 bases, V lost 2 bases, and 7 bases had no gene match. There are 15 residues in the CDR3. This CDR3 is CATSDSGRGSDTQYF. The CDR3 bases are TGTGCCACCAGTGATTCTGGCAGGGGGTCGGATACGCAGTATTTT.

Points on this clonotype: A much larger clone differs by one base, so this may be a read error. The V and J genes are TRBV18 and TRBJ1-2; TRBD1 might be the D (5 bases). Germline CDR1 reads KGHSH; CDR2 reads LQKENI. The CDR3 contains 16 residues. V lost 8 bases and J 4 bases, leaving 23 bases between the germline ends. Here the CDR3 DNA reads TGTGCCAGCCCACAGGCCCCGGACACCTTCGTCTATGGCTACACCTTC. This translates into CASPQAPDTFVYGYTF.

The V and J genes are TRBV9 and TRBJ1-6; D is possibly TRBD1 (6 bases). Germline loops: CDR1 SGDLS, CDR2 YYNGEE. The CDR3 loop spans 15 amino acids. Deletions cut 0 bases from V and 9 bases from J, with 13 bases between. The CDR3 DNA reads as TGTGCCAGCAGCGTAGACCCAGGGGATTTTTCACCCCTCCACTTT. As protein: CASSVDPGDFSPLHF.

This clonotype was observed a few times. This rearrangement joins TRBV7-9 to TRBJ1-4; TRBD1 matches 9 bases. The J segment lost 7 bases and the V segment lost 5 bases, leaving 8 bases of the junction unmatched. The CDR3 covers 15 residues. Germline CDR1 SEHNR, CDR2 FQNEAQ (reference sequence). The CDR3 spells CASSPPTGGLEKLFF. The CDR3 nucleotides read TGTGCCAGCAGCCCTCCGACAGGGGGACTTGAAAAACTGTTTTTT.

This clonotype was picked up many times. V and J are TRBV5-1 and TRBJ2-7; 7 positions agree with TRBD2. V was clipped by 7 bases and J by 0 bases; unmatched bases: 4. Germline assignment: CDR1 SGHRS and CDR2 YFSETQ. The CDR3 covers 13 residues. CDR3 nucleotide sequence: TGCGCCAGCGGGGAGGGCCCCTCCTACGAGCAGTACTTC. Translating gives CASGEGPSYEQYF.

The chain combines TRBV10-3 with TRBJ2-6; no clear D gene. The CDR3 has 13 amino acids. Germline V CDR1 and CDR2: ENHRY, SYGVKD. Trimming shortened V by 10 bases and J by 2 bases, and 9 bases separated the two germline ends. The DNA of the CDR3 is TGTGCCACCGCCCCCCCTGGGGCCAACGTCCTGACTTTC. This sequence encodes CATAPPGANVLTF.

The chain has TRBV7-9 and TRBJ2-7; 8 nucleotides line up with TRBD1. Germline CDR1 is SEHNR and CDR2 is FQNEAQ (reference sequence). The CDR3 consists of 13 residues. The trim removed 4 bases at V and 12 bases at J, leaving 11 bases unmatched. CDR3 region: CASSSSSTGTGYF. The CDR3 bases are TGTGCCAGCAGCTCAAGCTCCACCGGGACAGGGTACTTC.

This clonotype has a handful of counts. V usage is TRBV5-1 and J usage is TRBJ2-3; 10 bases are shared with TRBD2. V gave up 0 bases and J gave up 5 bases; unmatched junction bases: 6. Germline assignment: CDR1 SGHRS and CDR2 YFSETQ. The CDR3 contains 16 residues. Here the CDR3 DNA reads TGCGCCAGCAGCTTGGCGCTGGGACTAGCGATAGATACGCAGTATTTT. Its translation is CASSLALGLAIDTQYF. The whole variable domain, filled in from reference TRBV5-1 and TRBJ2-3, reads KAGVTQTPRYLIKTRGQQVTLSCSPISGHRSVSWYQQTPGQGLQFLFEYFSETQRNKGNFPGRFSGRQFSNSRSEMNVSTLELGDSALYLCASSLALGLAIDTQYFGPGTRLTVL.

In its sample, this clonotype was seen a few times. The chain links TRBV6-1 to TRBJ2-7; D is ambiguous. With 7 bases removed from V and 2 bases from J, the gap between germline ends came to 3 bases. Germline CDR1 and CDR2: MNHNS and SASEGT. The CDR3 totals 10 residues. CDR3 sequence reads: CASMAYEQYF. The CDR3 DNA reads TGTGCCAGCATGGCCTACGAGCAGTACTTC.

This sequence joins TRBV5-1 and TRBJ2-3; 8 bases agree with TRBD1. V shed 1 base, J shed 2 bases, and the junction held 6 bases outside the gene matches. This CDR3 is 16 amino acids long. CDR1 is SGHRS and CDR2 is YFSETQ in the germline V gene. The CDR3 bases are TGCGCCAGCAGCTTGCCCACGGACAGGGCCACAGATACGCAGTATTTT. Amino acids: CASSLPTDRATDTQYF.

This chain connects TRBV7-9 to TRBJ1-4; 8 positions agree with TRBD1. Germline-derived CDR1 and CDR2 are SEHNR and FQNEAQ (reference sequence). This CDR3 is 15 amino acids long. The V segment lost 7 bases and the J segment 5 bases; nucleotides outside the gene matches: 9. CDR3 sequence reads: CASTRGGTGNEKLFF. DNA for the CDR3: TGTGCCAGCACCCGAGGCGGGACAGGAAATGAAAAACTGTTTTTT.

The J gene is TRBJ1-1, the V gene TRBV19; 9 bases fit TRBD1. CDR3 size: 13 residues. V shed 9 bases and J 5 bases; nucleotides not matched to a gene: 7. Germline assignment: CDR1 LNHDA and CDR2 SQIVND (reference sequence). DNA of the CDR3: TGTGCCAGCCTAGACAGGGGGAGAACTGAAGCTTTCTTT. Its translation: CASLDRGRTEAFF.

The CDR3: CASSLGTRSGNTIYF. CDR3 in DNA: TGTGCCAGCAGCTTGGGCACCCGCTCTGGAAACACCATATATTTT. The J gene is TRBJ1-3, the V gene TRBV7-8; D uncertain. Germline V gives CDR1 SGHVS, CDR2 FQNEAQ. The V end was cut by 3 bases, the J end by 0 bases, with 9 bases between. The CDR3 is 15 residues long.

As concerns this clonotype: The junction departs from germline at one end; a sequencing error may be responsible. The gene calls are TRBV7-4 and TRBJ1-4; 7 bases are a match to TRBD1. From germline, CDR1 is SGHVT and CDR2 SQSDAQ. The CDR3 runs 16 residues. The CDR3 DNA follows: TGTGCCAGCAGCTTAGAGCCGGGACAGTTCAATGAAAAAGTGTTTTTT. Protein product: CASSLEPGQFNEKVFF. Full variable domain (rest looked up from reference TRBV7-4 and TRBJ1-4): GAGVSQSPRYKVAKRGRDVALRCDSISGHVTLYWYRQTLGQGSEVLTYSQSDAQRDKSGRPSGRFSAERPERSVSTLKIQRTEQGDSAVYLCASSLEPGQFNEKVFFGSGTQLSVL.

The chain's CDR3 is CASSEGRGGGDTQYF. The CDR3 DNA sequence: TGTGCCAGCAGTGAAGGGCGGGGGGGCGGAGATACGCAGTATTTT. This rearrangement joins TRBV6-1 to TRBJ2-3, with 9 positions matching TRBD2. This CDR3 contains 15 residues. The junction had 4 bases not matched to a gene; V was cut back by 1 base and J by 5 bases. Germline CDR1 is MNHNS and CDR2 is SASEGT.

V is TRBV12-3 or TRBV12-4 and J is TRBJ1-6; 8 bases are shared with TRBD1. The junction had 9 bases not matched to a gene; V was cut back by 4 bases and J by 4 bases. The CDR3 totals 17 residues. CDR3 loop: CASSSSGTGFYNSPLHF. CDR3 DNA sequence: TGTGCCAGCAGTTCATCCGGGACAGGCTTTTATAATTCACCCCTCCACTTT.

The chain recombines TRBV6-6 with TRBJ2-7, with 10 bases identical to TRBD2. Germline loops: CDR1 MNHNY, CDR2 SVGAGI (reference sequence). J lost 2 bases, V lost 5 bases, and 3 bases had no gene match. The CDR3 covers 14 residues. The CDR3 DNA reads as TGTGCCAGCAGTCTAGCGGGAGCCACCTACGAGCAGTACTTC. Its translation is CASSLAGATYEQYF.

This clonotype appeared many times. The chain joins TRBV5-6 to TRBJ2-7, with D perhaps matching TRBD1 (6 bases). The germline CDR1 and CDR2 sequences are SGHDT and YYEEEE. CDR3 length equals 14 residues. V lost 4 bases and J lost 2, with 13 bases in between. This CDR3 is CASSLGAGAYEQYF. The CDR3 nucleotides read TGTGCCAGCAGCCTCGGAGCAGGGGCCTACGAGCAGTACTTC.

V gene TRBV7-3 combines with J gene TRBJ2-7, with 14 bases fitting TRBD2. Germline V gene sequence: CDR1 SGHTA, CDR2 FQGTGA. After removal of 8 bases from V and 0 bases from J, the junction contained 6 bases not matched to a gene. The CDR3 sequence is 16 residues long. In DNA, the CDR3 is TGTGCCAGCGGACTAGCGGGGGGTCCGAGCTCCTACGAGCAGTACTTC. It translates to CASGLAGGPSSYEQYF.